A single T cell receptor (beta chain) is shown here with its context. Its antigen remains unknown. The sample comes from a study of T cell responses to AZD1222 COVID-19 vaccine. Produced via immunoSEQ multiplex PCR; TCRdb's table is partial and in-frame only. The sample includes some 150,000 clones. Regarding the study as a whole: In all cases, repertoires were sampled only after the peak T cell response. Spike was spanned by vaccine-associated CD4 TCRs, with dominance at 160-218 and 743-854. Donors, mostly white British, included more females; clonal diversity was possibly underestimated.

This CDR3 has 13 residues. Germline loops: CDR1 KGHSH, CDR2 LQKENI. Losses at the gene ends were 6 bases for V and 1 base for J; bases not matched to a gene: 1. The chain uses TRBV18 and TRBJ1-1, with TRBD1 matching 8 bases. The receptor comes from an adult in good health. Sequences were obtained from peripheral blood. The DNA of the CDR3 is TGTGCCAGCTCGGGACAGGCGAACACTGAAGCTTTCTTT. Protein: CASSGQANTEAFF. Variable domain in full (rest from reference TRBV18 and TRBJ1-1): NAGVMQNPRHLVRRRGQEARLRCSPMKGHSHVYWYRQLPEEGLKFMVYLQKENIIDESGMPKERFSAEFPKEGPSILRIQQVVRGDSAAYFCASSGQANTEAFFGQGTRLTVV.